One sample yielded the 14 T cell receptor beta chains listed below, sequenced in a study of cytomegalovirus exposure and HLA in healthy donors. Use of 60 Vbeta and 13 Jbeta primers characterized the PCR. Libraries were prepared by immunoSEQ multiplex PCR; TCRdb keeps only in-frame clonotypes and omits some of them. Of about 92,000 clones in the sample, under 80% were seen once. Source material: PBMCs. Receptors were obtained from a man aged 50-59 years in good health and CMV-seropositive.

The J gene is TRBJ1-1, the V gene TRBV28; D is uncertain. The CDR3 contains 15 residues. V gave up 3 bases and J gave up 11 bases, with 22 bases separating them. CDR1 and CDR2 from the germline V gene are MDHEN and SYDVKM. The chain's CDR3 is CASSFSGDERGGAFF. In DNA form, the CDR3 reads TGTGCCAGCAGTTTCTCTGGGGATGAGCGGGGAGGTGCTTTCTTT.

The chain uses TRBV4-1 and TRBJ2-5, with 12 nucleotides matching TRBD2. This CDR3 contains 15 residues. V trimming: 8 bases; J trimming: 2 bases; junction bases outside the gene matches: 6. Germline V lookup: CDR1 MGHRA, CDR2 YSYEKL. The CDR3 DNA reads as TGCGCCAGCTCCCTAGCGGGGGGGATACAAGAGACCCAGTACTTC. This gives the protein CASSLAGGIQETQYF.

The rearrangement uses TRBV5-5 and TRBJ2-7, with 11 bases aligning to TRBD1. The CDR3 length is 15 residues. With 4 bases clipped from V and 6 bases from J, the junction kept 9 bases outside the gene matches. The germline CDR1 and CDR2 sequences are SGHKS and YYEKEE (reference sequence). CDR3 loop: CASSPGTGGFAEQYF. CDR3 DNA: TGTGCCAGCAGCCCCGGGACAGGGGGTTTTGCCGAGCAGTACTTC.

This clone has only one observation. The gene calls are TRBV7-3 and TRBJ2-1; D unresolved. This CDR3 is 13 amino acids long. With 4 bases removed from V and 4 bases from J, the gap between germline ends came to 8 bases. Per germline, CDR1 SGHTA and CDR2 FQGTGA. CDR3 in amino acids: CASSSTGYNEQFF. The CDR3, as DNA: TGTGCCAGCAGCTCAACCGGGTACAATGAGCAGTTCTTC.

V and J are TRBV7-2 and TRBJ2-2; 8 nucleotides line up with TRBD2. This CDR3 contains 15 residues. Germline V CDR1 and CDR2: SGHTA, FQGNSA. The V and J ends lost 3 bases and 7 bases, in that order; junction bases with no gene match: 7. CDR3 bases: TGTGCCAGCAGCTTGATAGCGGGGCGCGACGGGGAGCTGTTTTTT. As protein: CASSLIAGRDGELFF.

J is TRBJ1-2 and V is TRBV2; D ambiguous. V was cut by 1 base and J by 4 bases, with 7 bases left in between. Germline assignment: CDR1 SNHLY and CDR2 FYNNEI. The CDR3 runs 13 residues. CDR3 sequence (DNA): TGTGCCAGCAGTGAAGTCGAGAGCTATGGCTACACCTTC. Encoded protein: CASSEVESYGYTF.

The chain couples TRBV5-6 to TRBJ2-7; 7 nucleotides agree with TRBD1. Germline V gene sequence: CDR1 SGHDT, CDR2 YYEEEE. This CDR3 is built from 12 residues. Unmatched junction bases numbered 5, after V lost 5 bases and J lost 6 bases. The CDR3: CASRLTGSEQYF. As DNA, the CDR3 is TGTGCCAGCAGATTGACAGGGTCCGAGCAGTACTTC.

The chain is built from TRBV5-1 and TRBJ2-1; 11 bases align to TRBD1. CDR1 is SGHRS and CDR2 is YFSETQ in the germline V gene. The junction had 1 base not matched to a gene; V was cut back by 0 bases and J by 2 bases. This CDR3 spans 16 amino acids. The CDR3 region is CASSLAGQGAYNEQFF. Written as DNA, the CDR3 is TGCGCCAGCAGCTTGGCGGGACAGGGGGCCTACAATGAGCAGTTCTTC. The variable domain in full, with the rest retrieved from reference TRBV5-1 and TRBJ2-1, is KAGVTQTPRYLIKTRGQQVTLSCSPISGHRSVSWYQQTPGQGLQFLFEYFSETQRNKGNFPGRFSGRQFSNSRSEMNVSTLELGDSALYLCASSLAGQGAYNEQFFGPGTRLTVL.

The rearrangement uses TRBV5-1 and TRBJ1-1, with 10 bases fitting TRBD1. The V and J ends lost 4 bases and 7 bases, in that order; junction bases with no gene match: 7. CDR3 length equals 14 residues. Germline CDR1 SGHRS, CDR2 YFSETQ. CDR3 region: CASSETGQGIEAFF. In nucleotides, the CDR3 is TGCGCCAGCAGCGAAACGGGACAGGGGATTGAAGCTTTCTTT.

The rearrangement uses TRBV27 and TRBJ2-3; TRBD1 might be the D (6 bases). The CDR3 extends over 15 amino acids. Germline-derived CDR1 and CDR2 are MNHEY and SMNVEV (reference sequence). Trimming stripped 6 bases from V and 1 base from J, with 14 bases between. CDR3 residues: CASRGARYGTDTQYF. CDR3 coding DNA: TGTGCCAGCAGGGGGGCAAGGTATGGCACAGATACGCAGTATTTT.

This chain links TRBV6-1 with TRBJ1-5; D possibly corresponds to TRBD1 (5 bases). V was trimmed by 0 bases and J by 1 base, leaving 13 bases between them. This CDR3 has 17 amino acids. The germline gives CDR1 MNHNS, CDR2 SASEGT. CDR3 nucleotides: TGTGCCAGCAGTGAAGCAACGGGGGTCTGGAGCAATCAGCCCCAGCATTTT. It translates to CASSEATGVWSNQPQHF.

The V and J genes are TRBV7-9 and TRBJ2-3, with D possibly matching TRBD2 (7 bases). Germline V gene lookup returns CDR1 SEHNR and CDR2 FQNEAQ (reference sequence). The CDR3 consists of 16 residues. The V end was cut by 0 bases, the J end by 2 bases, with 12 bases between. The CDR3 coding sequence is TGTGCCAGCAGCTTAGCTGGTGGGGGGGCCACAGATACGCAGTATTTT. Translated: CASSLAGGGATDTQYF.

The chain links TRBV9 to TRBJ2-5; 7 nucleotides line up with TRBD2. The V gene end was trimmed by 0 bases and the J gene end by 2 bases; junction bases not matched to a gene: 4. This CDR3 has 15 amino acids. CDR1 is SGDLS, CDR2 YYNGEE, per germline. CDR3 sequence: CASSVVLGGQETQYF. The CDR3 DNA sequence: TGTGCCAGCAGCGTAGTTCTGGGGGGGCAAGAGACCCAGTACTTC.

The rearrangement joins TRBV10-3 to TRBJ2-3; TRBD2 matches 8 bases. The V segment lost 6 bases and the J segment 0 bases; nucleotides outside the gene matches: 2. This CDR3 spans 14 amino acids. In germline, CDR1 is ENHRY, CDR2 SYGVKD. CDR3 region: CAISGGASTDTQYF. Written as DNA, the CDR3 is TGTGCCATCAGCGGGGGGGCTAGCACAGATACGCAGTATTTT.